This entry features one TCR beta chain sequence. No antigen is known for it. Trimming cost V 2 bases and J 2 bases; bases outside gene matches: 5. The CDR3 is 16 amino acids. Germline V lookup: CDR1 MNHNY, CDR2 SVGAGI (reference sequence). Naive CD8 populations comprised CD45RO-negative cells positively selected for CCR7, excluding terminally differentiated effector memory CD45RA+ cells. These data originate in a study of shared clonotypes between healthy human individuals. Study-level points and caveats: Generation probabilities of non-shared clonotypes were lower (relative to those shared by all four donors).

Only in-frame clones appear in the TCRdb table, and some are missing; sequencing was by immunoSEQ multiplex PCR. The table has more than 2 million clones, less than 95% seen once. This clonotype was sampled from a man between 18 and 35 years old in good health. The chain uses TRBV6-6 and TRBJ2-5, with 10 bases matching TRBD2. Input material: naive CD8+ T cells sorted from blood. The CDR3 DNA reads as TGTGCCAGCAGTTACGGTAGCGGGGGGAATCAAGAGACCCAGTACTTC. The encoded protein is CASSYGSGGNQETQYF.